Listed below are T cell receptor beta chains from one sample, sequenced in a study of CD8+CD57+ T cells in acquired aplastic anemia. MiXCR, run by TCRdb on the reads, gives a single entry per CDR3 protein. The profile shows 200,000 or so distinct CDR3 sequences, over 55% of them singletons. Specimen: sorted CD4+, CD8+, or CD8+CD57+ T cells (not recorded which) from PBMCs. These TCRs come from a human donor with aplastic anemia. CDR3s include the opening cysteine and the closing phenylalanine or tryptophan. The D gene is left open where the match is weak. Expanded clones get a size class; other rows say once, few or many, or leave the size out.

size	D	V	J	CDR3	DNA
many	TRBD1	TRBV11-2	TRBJ1-3	CASSPRGFGNTIYF	TGTGCCAGCAGCCCCAGGGGGTTCGGAAACACCATATATTTT
once	.	TRBV19	TRBJ1-2	CASRKRANYGYTF	TGTGCCAGTAGAAAAAGAGCTAACTATGGCTACACCTTC
once	TRBD1	TRBV9	TRBJ2-2	CASSPGTGGVTGELFF	TGTGCCAGCAGCCCAGGGACAGGGGGGGTGACCGGGGAGCTGTTTTTT
few	TRBD1	TRBV20-1	TRBJ1-5	CSAWTGRVGDQPQHF	TGCAGTGCCTGGACAGGGAGGGTCGGCGATCAGCCCCAGCATTTT
.	TRBD2	TRBV25-1	TRBJ2-1	CASSNRTDAGRLAGGLSYNEQFF	TGTGCCAGCAGTAATCGCACGGATGCTGGACGACTAGCGGGAGGTCTATCCTACAATGAGCAGTTCTTC
few	.	TRBV5-1	TRBJ2-2	CASRSGSANTGELFF	TGCGCCAGCAGGAGCGGCAGCGCCAACACCGGGGAGCTGTTTTTT
many	.	TRBV24-1	TRBJ1-1	CATSKGINTEAFF	TGTGCCACCAGTAAGGGGATAAACACTGAAGCTTTCTTT
.	TRBD2	TRBV5-1	TRBJ2-5	CASSFTSGRVSETQYF	TGCGCCAGCAGCTTTACTAGCGGGAGGGTATCGGAGACCCAGTACTTC
.	.	TRBV24-1	TRBJ1-5	CATSETDLWQPQHF	TGTGCCACCAGTGAGACGGACCTCTGGCAGCCCCAGCATTTT
.	.	TRBV27	TRBJ2-3	CAAGRQADTQYF	TGTGCCGCCGGGCGGCAGGCAGATACGCAGTATTTT
.	TRBD1	TRBV6-5	TRBJ1-2	CAISADRDVRGYTF	TGTGCCATCAGTGCGGACAGGGACGTTCGTGGCTACACCTTC
.	.	TRBV2	TRBJ2-1	CASSPPGFRFSNGQFF	TGTGCCAGCAGCCCTCCGGGGTTTCGGTTTTCTAATGGGCAGTTCTTC
.	TRBD2	TRBV9	TRBJ2-3	CASSVGGGREVDTQYF	TGTGCCAGCAGCGTAGGAGGTGGGAGGGAGGTGGATACGCAGTATTTT
few	TRBD1	TRBV7-8	TRBJ1-1	CASSSGQGIPEAFF	TGTGCCAGCAGCTCCGGACAGGGGATCCCTGAAGCTTTCTTT
.	.	TRBV15	TRBJ1-5	CATSRVMGSRNQPQHF	TGTGCCACCAGCAGAGTAATGGGATCGAGGAATCAGCCCCAGCATTTT
.	TRBD2	TRBV24-1	TRBJ2-1	CASSEILAGTSYNEQFF	TGTGCCAGCAGTGAAATCCTAGCGGGGACCTCCTACAATGAGCAGTTCTTC
.	TRBD1	TRBV20-1	TRBJ1-6	CSAIDRADSPLHF	TGCAGTGCTATCGACAGGGCAGATTCACCCCTCCACTTT
many	.	TRBV13	TRBJ2-2	CASSRVGEETGELFF	TGTGCCAGCAGCCGCGTGGGGGAAGAGACCGGGGAGCTGTTTTTT
many	TRBD2	TRBV6-4	TRBJ2-5	CASSQTSGGQETQYF	TGTGCCAGCAGCCAGACTAGCGGGGGCCAAGAGACCCAGTACTTC
few	TRBD1	TRBV24-1	TRBJ2-2	CATSDRGTAPITGELFF	TGTGCCACCAGTGACCGAGGGACAGCCCCTATCACCGGGGAGCTGTTTTTT
few	.	TRBV20-1	TRBJ2-5	CSAYRTATQETQYF	TGCAGTGCTTACCGGACAGCTACCCAAGAGACCCAGTACTTC
.	.	TRBV29-1	TRBJ2-1	CSTSRGASYNEQFF	TGCAGCACTAGTAGAGGGGCGAGCTACAATGAGCAGTTCTTC
.	.	TRBV5-1	TRBJ2-5	CASSLRQETQYF	TGCGCCAGCAGCTTGAGGCAAGAGACCCAGTACTTC
many	.	TRBV5-1	TRBJ2-7	CASSPGIAYEQYF	TGCGCCAGCAGCCCAGGGATCGCCTACGAGCAGTACTTC
.	TRBD1	TRBV5-6	TRBJ2-3	CASRLGGTGGFDTQYF	TGTGCCAGCAGATTGGGGGGGACAGGGGGTTTCGATACGCAGTATTTT
.	.	TRBV7-3	TRBJ1-1	CASSPDPTPNTEAFF	TGTGCCAGCAGCCCCGACCCCACCCCGAACACTGAAGCTTTCTTT
.	TRBD2	TRBV29-1	TRBJ2-1	CSVEHSGSNRQFF	TGCAGCGTTGAGCATAGCGGGTCTAATAGGCAGTTCTTC
.	.	TRBV7-9	TRBJ2-2	CASSPWAGELFF	TGTGCCAGCTCCCCCTGGGCCGGGGAGCTGTTTTTT
.	.	TRBV2	TRBJ2-3	CASSEISFTDTQYF	TGTGCCAGCAGTGAAATAAGCTTCACAGATACGCAGTATTTT
.	.	TRBV14	TRBJ1-1	CASSLSKVTEAFF	TGTGCCAGCAGCCTATCTAAGGTGACTGAAGCTTTCTTT
.	TRBD1	TRBV19	TRBJ1-5	CATQSRTGEFVNQPQHF	TGTGCCACCCAATCGCGGACAGGGGAGTTCGTCAATCAGCCCCAGCATTTT
.	.	TRBV2	TRBJ2-7	CASSYYTGEQYF	TGTGCCAGCAGTTATTACACAGGAGAGCAGTACTTC
.	.	TRBV7-9	TRBJ2-3	CASSLGRGPTDTQYF	TGTGCCAGCAGCTTGGGACGGGGACCCACAGATACGCAGTATTTT
.	TRBD1	TRBV9	TRBJ1-5	CASSVADRGRSSQPQHF	TGTGCCAGCAGCGTAGCGGACAGGGGGCGAAGCAGTCAGCCCCAGCATTTT
once	.	TRBV11-2	TRBJ2-7	CASSLGRGPPYEQYF	TGTGCCAGCAGCTTAGGTAGGGGACCCCCCTACGAGCAGTACTTC
few	.	TRBV7-8	TRBJ2-7	CASSLVTLEQYF	TGTGCCAGCAGCTTAGTAACCCTCGAGCAGTACTTC